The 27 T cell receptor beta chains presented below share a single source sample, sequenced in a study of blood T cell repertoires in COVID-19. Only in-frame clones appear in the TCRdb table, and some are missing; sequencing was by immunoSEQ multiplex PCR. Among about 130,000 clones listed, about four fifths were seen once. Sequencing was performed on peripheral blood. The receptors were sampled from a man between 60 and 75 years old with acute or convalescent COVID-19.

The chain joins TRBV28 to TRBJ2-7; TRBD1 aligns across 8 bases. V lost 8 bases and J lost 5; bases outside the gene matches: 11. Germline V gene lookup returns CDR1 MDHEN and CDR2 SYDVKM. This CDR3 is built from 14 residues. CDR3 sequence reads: CASGPWTGSNEQYF. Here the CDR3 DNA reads TGTGCCAGCGGACCTTGGACAGGGAGCAACGAGCAGTACTTC.

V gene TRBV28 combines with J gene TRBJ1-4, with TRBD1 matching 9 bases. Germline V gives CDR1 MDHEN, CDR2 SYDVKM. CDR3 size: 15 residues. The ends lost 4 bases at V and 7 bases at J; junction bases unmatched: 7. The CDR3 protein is CASSSPGQGREKLFF. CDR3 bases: TGTGCCAGCAGTTCGCCGGGACAGGGTCGTGAAAAACTGTTTTTT. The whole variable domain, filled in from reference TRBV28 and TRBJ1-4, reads DVKVTQSSRYLVKRTGEKVFLECVQDMDHENMFWYRQDPGLGLRLIYFSYDVKMKEKGDIPEGYSVSREKKERFSLILESASTNQTSMYLCASSSPGQGREKLFFGSGTQLSVL.

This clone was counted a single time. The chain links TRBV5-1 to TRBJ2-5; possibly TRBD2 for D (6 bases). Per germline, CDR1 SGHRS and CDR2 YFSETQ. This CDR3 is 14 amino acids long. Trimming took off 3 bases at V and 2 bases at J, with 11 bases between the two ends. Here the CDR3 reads CASSYGTQQETQYF. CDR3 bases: TGCGCCAGCAGCTATGGGACTCAACAAGAGACCCAGTACTTC.

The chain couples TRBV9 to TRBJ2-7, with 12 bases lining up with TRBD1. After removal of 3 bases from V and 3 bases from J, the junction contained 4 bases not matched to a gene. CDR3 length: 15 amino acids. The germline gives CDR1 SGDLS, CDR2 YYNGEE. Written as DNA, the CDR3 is TGTGCCAGCAGCGCTGGGACAGGGGGCCTCTACGAGCAGTACTTC. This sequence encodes CASSAGTGGLYEQYF.

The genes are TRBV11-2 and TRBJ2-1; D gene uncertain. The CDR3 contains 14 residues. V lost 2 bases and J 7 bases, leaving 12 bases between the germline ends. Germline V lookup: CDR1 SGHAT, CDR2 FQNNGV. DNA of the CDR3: TGTGCCAGCAGCTTATTCTCGACTGGGAATGAGCAGTTCTTC. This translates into CASSLFSTGNEQFF. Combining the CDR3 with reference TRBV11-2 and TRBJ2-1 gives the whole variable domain EAGVAQSPRYKIIEKRQSVAFWCNPISGHATLYWYQQILGQGPKLLIQFQNNGVVDDSQLPKDRFSAERLKGVDSTLKIQPAKLEDSAVYLCASSLFSTGNEQFFGPGTRLTVL.

The CDR3 DNA reads TGTGCCAGTAGCCCCCGGGACAGATACTATGCAACTAATGAAAAACTGTTTTTT. Its protein is CASSPRDRYYATNEKLFF. V usage is TRBV19 and J usage is TRBJ1-4, with TRBD1 identical over 7 bases. Germline V gives CDR1 LNHDA, CDR2 SQIVND (reference sequence). The V and J ends lost 6 bases and 0 bases, in that order; junction bases with no gene match: 13. CDR3 length equals 18 residues.

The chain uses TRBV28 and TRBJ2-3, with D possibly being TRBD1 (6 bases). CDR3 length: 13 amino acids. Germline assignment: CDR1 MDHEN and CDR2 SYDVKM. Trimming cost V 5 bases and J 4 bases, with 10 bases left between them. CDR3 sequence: CASSVGQSDTQYF. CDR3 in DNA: TGTGCCAGCAGTGTGGGACAATCAGATACGCAGTATTTT.

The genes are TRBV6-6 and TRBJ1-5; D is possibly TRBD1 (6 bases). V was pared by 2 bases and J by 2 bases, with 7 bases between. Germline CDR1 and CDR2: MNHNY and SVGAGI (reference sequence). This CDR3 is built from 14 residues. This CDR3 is CASSYQGRNQPQHF. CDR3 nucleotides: TGTGCCAGCAGTTACCAGGGGCGCAATCAGCCCCAGCATTTT.

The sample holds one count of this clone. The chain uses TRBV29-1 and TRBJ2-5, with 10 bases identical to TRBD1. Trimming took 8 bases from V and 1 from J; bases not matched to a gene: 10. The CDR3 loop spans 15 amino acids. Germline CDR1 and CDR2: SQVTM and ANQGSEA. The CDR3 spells CSQKPGQGFQETQYF. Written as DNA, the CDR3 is TGCAGCCAAAAGCCGGGACAGGGGTTCCAAGAGACCCAGTACTTC.

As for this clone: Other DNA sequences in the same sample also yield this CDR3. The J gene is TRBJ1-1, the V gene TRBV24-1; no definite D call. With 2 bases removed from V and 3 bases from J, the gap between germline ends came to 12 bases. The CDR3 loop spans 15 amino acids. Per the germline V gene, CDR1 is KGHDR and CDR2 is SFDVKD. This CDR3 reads CATSDSRTGDTEAFF. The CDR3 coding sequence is TGTGCCACCAGTGATTCCCGGACTGGGGACACTGAAGCTTTCTTT.

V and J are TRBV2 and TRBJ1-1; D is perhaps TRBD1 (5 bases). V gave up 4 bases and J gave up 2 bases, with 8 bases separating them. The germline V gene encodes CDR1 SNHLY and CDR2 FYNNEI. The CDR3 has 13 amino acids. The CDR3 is CASSVGGNTEAFF. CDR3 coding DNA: TGTGCCAGCAGTGTGGGGGGAAACACTGAAGCTTTCTTT.

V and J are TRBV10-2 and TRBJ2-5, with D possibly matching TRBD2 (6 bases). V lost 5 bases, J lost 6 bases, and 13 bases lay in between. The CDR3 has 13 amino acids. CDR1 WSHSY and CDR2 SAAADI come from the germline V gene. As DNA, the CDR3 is TGCGCCAGCAGTAGCCCCGGGAGTAAGACCCAGTACTTC. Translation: CASSSPGSKTQYF.

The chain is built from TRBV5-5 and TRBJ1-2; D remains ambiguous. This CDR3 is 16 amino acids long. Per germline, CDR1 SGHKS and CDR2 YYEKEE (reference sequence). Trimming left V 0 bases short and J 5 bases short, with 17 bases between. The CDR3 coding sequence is TGTGCCAGCAGCTTGGCCCTCTCGGGAGGCGGGTATGGCTACACCTTC. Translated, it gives CASSLALSGGGYGYTF.

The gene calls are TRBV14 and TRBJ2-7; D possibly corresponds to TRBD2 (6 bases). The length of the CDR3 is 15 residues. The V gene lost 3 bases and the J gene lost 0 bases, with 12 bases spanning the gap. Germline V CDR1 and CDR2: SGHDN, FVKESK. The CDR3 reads CASSHFLASSYEQYF. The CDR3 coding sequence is TGTGCCAGCAGCCACTTTCTAGCGAGCTCCTACGAGCAGTACTTC.

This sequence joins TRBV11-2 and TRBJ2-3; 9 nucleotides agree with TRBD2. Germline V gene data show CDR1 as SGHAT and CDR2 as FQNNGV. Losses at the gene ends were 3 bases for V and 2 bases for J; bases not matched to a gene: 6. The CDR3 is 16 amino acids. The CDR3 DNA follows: TGTGCCAGCAGCTTTCTAACTAGCGGGCACACAGATACGCAGTATTTT. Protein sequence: CASSFLTSGHTDTQYF.

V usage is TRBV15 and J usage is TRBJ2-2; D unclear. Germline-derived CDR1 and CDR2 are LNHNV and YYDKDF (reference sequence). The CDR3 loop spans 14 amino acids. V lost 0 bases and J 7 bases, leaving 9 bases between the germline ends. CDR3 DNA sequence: TGTGCCACCAGCAGAGACCTCAGAAGCGGGGAGCTGTTTTTT. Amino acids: CATSRDLRSGELFF.

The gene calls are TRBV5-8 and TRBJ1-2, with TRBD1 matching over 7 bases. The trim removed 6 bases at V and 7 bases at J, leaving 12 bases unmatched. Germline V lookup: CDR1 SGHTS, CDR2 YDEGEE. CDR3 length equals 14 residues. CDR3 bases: TGTGCCAGCACCCTGACAGGGTTTTTTCTTGGCTACACCTTC. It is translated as CASTLTGFFLGYTF.

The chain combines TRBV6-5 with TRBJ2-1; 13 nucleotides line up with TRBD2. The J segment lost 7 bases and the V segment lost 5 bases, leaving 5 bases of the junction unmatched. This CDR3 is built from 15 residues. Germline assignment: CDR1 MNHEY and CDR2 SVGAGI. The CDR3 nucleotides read TGTGCCAGCAGTCTTGGGACTAGCGGGAATAATGAGCAGTTCTTC. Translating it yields CASSLGTSGNNEQFF.

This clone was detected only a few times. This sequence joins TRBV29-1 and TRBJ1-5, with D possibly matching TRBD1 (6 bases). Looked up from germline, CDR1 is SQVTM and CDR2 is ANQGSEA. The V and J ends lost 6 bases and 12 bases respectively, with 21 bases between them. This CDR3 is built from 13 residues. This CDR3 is CSVAGGGGADQHF. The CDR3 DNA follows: TGCAGCGTCGCCGGGGGCGGGGGGGCGGACCAGCATTTT.

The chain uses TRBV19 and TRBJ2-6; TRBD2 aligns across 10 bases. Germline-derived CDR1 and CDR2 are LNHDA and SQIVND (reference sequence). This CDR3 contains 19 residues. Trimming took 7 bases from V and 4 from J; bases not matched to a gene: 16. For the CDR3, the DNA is TGTGCCAGTACCCGGACAGCCGGGACTAGCGCGGAAGGGGCCAACGTCCTGACTTTC. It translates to CASTRTAGTSAEGANVLTF. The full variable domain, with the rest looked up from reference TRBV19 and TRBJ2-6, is DGGITQSPKYLFRKEGQNVTLSCEQNLNHDAMYWYRQDPGQGLRLIYYSQIVNDFQKGDIAEGYSVSREKKESFPLTVTSAQKNPTAFYLCASTRTAGTSAEGANVLTFGAGSRLTVL.

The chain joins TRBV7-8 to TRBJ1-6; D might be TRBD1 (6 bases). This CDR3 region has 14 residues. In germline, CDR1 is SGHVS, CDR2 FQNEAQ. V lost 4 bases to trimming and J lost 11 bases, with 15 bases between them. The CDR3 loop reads CASSWGGGSPPLHF. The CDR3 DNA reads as TGTGCCAGCAGCTGGGGAGGGGGGAGTCCACCCCTCCACTTT.

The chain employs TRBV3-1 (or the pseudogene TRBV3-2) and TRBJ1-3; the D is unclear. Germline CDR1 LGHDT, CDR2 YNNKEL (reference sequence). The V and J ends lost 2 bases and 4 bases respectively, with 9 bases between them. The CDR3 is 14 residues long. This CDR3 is CASSQSPRGNTIYF. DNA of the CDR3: TGTGCCAGCAGCCAAAGTCCCCGGGGAAACACCATATATTTT.

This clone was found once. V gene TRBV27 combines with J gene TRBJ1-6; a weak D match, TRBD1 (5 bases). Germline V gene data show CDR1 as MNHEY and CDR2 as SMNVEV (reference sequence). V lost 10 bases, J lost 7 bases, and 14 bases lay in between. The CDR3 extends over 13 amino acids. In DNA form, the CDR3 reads TGTGCCACCTCCGGGACTGCGAATTCACCCCTCCACTTT. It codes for CATSGTANSPLHF.

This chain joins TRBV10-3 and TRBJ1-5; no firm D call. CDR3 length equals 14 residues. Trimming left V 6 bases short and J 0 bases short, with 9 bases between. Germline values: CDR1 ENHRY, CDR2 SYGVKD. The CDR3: CAIRSTNSNQPQHF. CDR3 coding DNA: TGTGCCATCAGATCCACAAATAGCAATCAGCCCCAGCATTTT.

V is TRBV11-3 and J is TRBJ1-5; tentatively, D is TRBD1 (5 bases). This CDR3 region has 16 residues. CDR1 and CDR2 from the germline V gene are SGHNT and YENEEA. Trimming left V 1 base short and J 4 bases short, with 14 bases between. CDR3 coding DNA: TGTGCCAGCAGCTTAGTGGGGCCCGAAATTAATCAGCCCCAGCATTTT. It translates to CASSLVGPEINQPQHF.

CDR3 DNA sequence: TGTGCCAGTCGGTCGTTTCGACAGCCGAACACTGAAGCTTTCTTT. Its translation is CASRSFRQPNTEAFF. The chain couples TRBV19 to TRBJ1-1; D possibly corresponds to TRBD1 (5 bases). The germline V gene has CDR1 LNHDA and CDR2 SQIVND (reference sequence). The CDR3 is 15 amino acids. Trimming took 8 bases from V and 1 from J, leaving 17 bases between them.

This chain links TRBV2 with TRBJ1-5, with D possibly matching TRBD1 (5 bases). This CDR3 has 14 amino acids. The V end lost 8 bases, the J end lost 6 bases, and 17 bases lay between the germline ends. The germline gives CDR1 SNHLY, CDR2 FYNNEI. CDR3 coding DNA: TGTGCCAGCGCCGGCAGGGTAAGAAGTCAGCCCCAGCATTTT. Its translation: CASAGRVRSQPQHF.